The rows below give T cell receptor beta chains drawn from one sample of a study of T-cell reconstitution after alpha-beta-depleted transplantation in children. TCRdb re-analysed the PCR reads in MiXCR, keeping a single row per CDR3 protein. In the table there are roughly 500,000 distinct CDR3 sequences, around a third of which are singletons. Source: PBMCs from the stem cell graft donor, taken from the stem cell graft. All receptors derive from a human donor who donated a stem cell graft to a child with aplastic anemia. CDR3s include the opening cysteine and the closing phenylalanine or tryptophan. A D gene is named only where the DNA matches it firmly. A clone size is listed for some rows: how often the clone was seen (once, few, many), or a class if it is expanded.

len	v_gene	j_gene	abundance	d_gene	CDR3aa	CDR3nt
15	TRBV10-3	TRBJ2-2	once	-	CAISESSPNTGELFF	TGTGCCATCAGTGAGTCAAGCCCGAACACCGGGGAGCTGTTTTTT
12	TRBV7-9	TRBJ2-7	-	TRBD1	CASSWTGDEQYF	TGTGCCAGCAGCTGGACAGGGGACGAGCAGTACTTC
14	TRBV19	TRBJ2-3	-	-	CASRSFPGGDTQYF	TGTGCCAGTAGATCTTTCCCAGGAGGAGATACGCAGTATTTT
13	TRBV5-1	TRBJ2-7	-	TRBD1	CASTGQGAYEQYF	TGCGCCAGCACTGGACAGGGGGCCTACGAGCAGTACTTC
14	TRBV5-1	TRBJ2-1	-	-	CASSLVQRHNEQFF	TGCGCCAGCAGCTTGGTACAGAGACACAATGAGCAGTTCTTC
14	TRBV27	TRBJ2-3	-	-	CASSPLAPPDTQYF	TGTGCCAGCAGCCCCTTAGCTCCCCCAGATACGCAGTATTTT
17	TRBV6-2/TRBV6-3	TRBJ2-1	-	-	CASSYSKGLRTMDEQFF	TGTGCCAGCAGTTACTCAAAAGGACTCAGGACTATGGATGAGCAGTTCTTC
18	TRBV11-2	TRBJ2-6	-	TRBD1	CASTRTGESLSGANVLTF	TGTGCCAGCACCCGGACAGGGGAATCCCTCTCTGGGGCCAACGTCCTGACTTTC
15	TRBV7-2	TRBJ2-5	few	TRBD2	CASSLGLAAVETQYF	TGTGCCAGCAGCTTAGGTCTAGCGGCGGTGGAGACCCAGTACTTC
13	TRBV29-1	TRBJ1-1	many	-	CSGQELPNTEAFF	TGCAGCGGGCAGGAGTTACCGAACACTGAAGCTTTCTTT
16	TRBV2	TRBJ2-1	-	TRBD2	CASGTWTSGSENEQFF	TGTGCCAGCGGGACCTGGACTAGCGGGAGTGAAAATGAGCAGTTCTTC
18	TRBV7-7	TRBJ2-2	-	-	CASSRWPPGTLNTGELFF	TGTGCCAGCAGTAGGTGGCCCCCCGGGACCCTTAACACCGGGGAGCTGTTTTTT
15	TRBV5-1	TRBJ2-5	few	-	CASSLEQGTQETQYF	TGCGCCAGCAGCTTGGAGCAGGGTACGCAAGAGACCCAGTACTTC
15	TRBV7-9	TRBJ1-1	-	TRBD1	CASSFPDRANTEAFF	TGTGCCAGCAGCTTCCCGGACAGGGCGAACACTGAAGCTTTCTTT
15	TRBV6-1	TRBJ2-3	few	-	CASSELEGEADTQYF	TGTGCCAGCAGTGAACTTGAGGGAGAGGCAGATACGCAGTATTTT
14	TRBV7-2	TRBJ1-5	-	TRBD1	CASSYGTGGAPQHF	TGTGCCAGCAGCTACGGGACAGGCGGCGCGCCCCAGCATTTT
14	TRBV29-1	TRBJ1-5	-	-	CSVALRGSNQPQHF	TGCAGCGTTGCCCTCCGGGGGTCAAATCAGCCCCAGCATTTT
17	TRBV9	TRBJ1-4	-	-	CASSVENGLISGEKLFF	TGTGCCAGCAGCGTAGAAAACGGACTGATATCAGGTGAAAAACTGTTTTTT
11	TRBV29-1	TRBJ1-1	few	-	CSVVGTTEAFF	TGCAGCGTTGTAGGGACCACTGAAGCTTTCTTT
15	TRBV7-8	TRBJ2-7	-	-	CASSLRRGRPYEQYF	TGTGCCAGCAGCTTACGCAGGGGCCGCCCCTACGAGCAGTACTTC
12	TRBV7-2	TRBJ2-6	few	-	CASTAGANVLTF	TGTGCCAGCACCGCTGGGGCCAACGTCCTGACTTTC
14	TRBV27	TRBJ2-5	-	-	CASSGGLPQETQYF	TGTGCCAGCAGTGGGGGCCTTCCCCAAGAGACCCAGTACTTC
14	TRBV12-3/TRBV12-4	TRBJ1-1	few	-	CASSGRGKNTEAFF	TGTGCCAGCAGTGGCAGGGGAAAAAACACTGAAGCTTTCTTT
16	TRBV5-6	TRBJ2-3	-	TRBD2	CARLIAGDWSTDTQYF	TGTGCCAGATTAATAGCGGGAGACTGGAGCACAGATACGCAGTATTTT
16	TRBV5-1	TRBJ2-5	-	-	CASSLGAVRGQETQYF	TGCGCCAGCAGCTTGGGGGCCGTCCGGGGCCAAGAGACCCAGTACTTC
15	TRBV20-1	TRBJ2-1	few	TRBD2	CSAAVLAGGPAEQFF	TGCAGTGCCGCAGTTCTAGCGGGAGGACCGGCTGAGCAGTTCTTC
12	TRBV19	TRBJ1-2	once	TRBD1	CASTLTGVGYTF	TGTGCCAGTACCCTGACAGGGGTTGGCTACACCTTC
14	TRBV4-1	TRBJ2-3	once	-	CASSQQADTDTQYF	TGCGCCAGCAGCCAACAAGCGGACACAGATACGCAGTATTTT
12	TRBV29-1	TRBJ2-2	-	-	CSVTRNTGELFF	TGCAGCGTCACCCGGAACACCGGGGAGCTGTTTTTT
17	TRBV7-9	TRBJ2-5	few	-	CASSYPGAPDLRETQYF	TGTGCCAGCAGCTATCCAGGGGCCCCGGACCTCCGAGAGACCCAGTACTTC
14	TRBV5-5	TRBJ2-1	few	-	CASSLVQGYNEQFF	TGTGCCAGCAGCTTGGTACAGGGATACAATGAGCAGTTCTTC
14	TRBV5-5	TRBJ2-1	-	TRBD2	CASSSGIAYNEQFF	TGTGCCAGCAGTAGCGGGATAGCCTACAATGAGCAGTTCTTC
15	TRBV27	TRBJ2-2	few	TRBD1	CASSRGTGNTGELFF	TGTGCCAGCAGTAGAGGGACAGGGAACACCGGGGAGCTGTTTTTT
15	TRBV19	TRBJ1-5	-	TRBD1	CASSMGTGVGQPQHF	TGTGCCAGTAGTATGGGGACAGGGGTTGGGCAGCCCCAGCATTTT
13	TRBV5-1	TRBJ2-7	-	TRBD1	CASSPGQNYEQYF	TGCGCCAGCTCTCCGGGACAGAATTACGAGCAGTACTTC
13	TRBV5-1	TRBJ2-7	few	-	CASSLTVGNEQYF	TGCGCCAGCAGTTTGACAGTTGGGAACGAGCAGTACTTC
14	TRBV12-3/TRBV12-4	TRBJ2-5	-	-	CASSLTHAQETQYF	TGTGCCAGCAGTTTAACCCACGCCCAAGAGACCCAGTACTTC
15	TRBV28	TRBJ2-5	-	-	CASSLFRLSQETQYF	TGTGCCAGCAGCCTTTTCAGACTATCCCAAGAGACCCAGTACTTC
16	TRBV15	TRBJ1-1	-	-	CATSTTNRDAKNEAFF	TGTGCCACCAGCACGACAAACAGGGATGCCAAAAATGAAGCTTTCTTT
13	TRBV12-3/TRBV12-4	TRBJ2-1	few	-	CASSPGPNNEQFF	TGTGCCAGCAGTCCGGGACCAAACAATGAGCAGTTCTTC
15	TRBV27	TRBJ2-5	-	-	CASSLSFGRDETQYF	TGTGCCAGCAGTTTATCATTTGGCAGGGATGAGACCCAGTACTTC
15	TRBV6-5	TRBJ2-1	-	TRBD2	CASSTRGLASNEQFF	TGTGCCAGCAGCACTCGGGGACTAGCGAGCAATGAGCAGTTCTTC
14	TRBV6-2/TRBV6-3	TRBJ1-2	-	-	CASSYSGKGRGYTF	TGTGCCAGCAGTTACTCCGGGAAGGGACGTGGCTACACCTTC
14	TRBV7-2	TRBJ2-7	-	-	CASSLEGGLGEQYF	TGTGCCAGCAGCTTAGAGGGGGGTCTGGGAGAGCAGTACTTC
14	TRBV7-2	TRBJ2-5	-	-	CASSIGWAQETQYF	TGTGCCAGCAGCATTGGGTGGGCTCAAGAGACCCAGTACTTC
13	TRBV7-7	TRBJ1-5	-	TRBD1	CASSSNRGSAQHF	TGTGCCAGCAGCTCTAACAGGGGCAGTGCCCAGCATTTT
15	TRBV10-3	TRBJ1-1	once	-	CAISGPGLGNTEAFF	TGTGCCATCAGTGGCCCGGGACTTGGGAACACTGAAGCTTTCTTT
13	TRBV20-1	TRBJ1-1	few	-	CSARDPFNTEAFF	TGCAGTGCTAGAGATCCCTTCAACACTGAAGCTTTCTTT
11	TRBV29-1	TRBJ1-5	-	-	CSVDMGEYLHF	TGCAGCGTGGATATGGGAGAATATTTGCATTTT
16	TRBV6-1	TRBJ1-4	-	-	CASRGSQGRRDEKLFF	TGTGCCAGCAGGGGGTCGCAAGGGAGGAGGGACGAAAAACTGTTTTTT
13	TRBV19	TRBJ1-2	-	-	CASSMRRGYGYTF	TGTGCCAGTAGTATGCGGAGGGGGTATGGCTACACCTTC
13	TRBV12-3/TRBV12-4	TRBJ2-5	-	TRBD2	CASSPAGEAAQYF	TGTGCCAGCAGCCCCGCGGGGGAGGCGGCCCAGTACTTC
16	TRBV5-6	TRBJ2-3	-	TRBD2	CASSFRDSGLADTQYF	TGTGCCAGCAGCTTCCGGGACAGCGGACTAGCGGATACGCAGTATTTT
12	TRBV30	TRBJ1-1	-	-	CAWRFLRTEAFF	TGTGCCTGGAGATTCTTGAGGACTGAAGCTTTCTTT